The next 15 T cell receptor beta chains were all read from a single sample in a study of shared T cell receptors in the human thymus (dated by TCRdb to the early 2020s). Library preparation was by the immunoSEQ multiplex PCR assay. The source is immuneACCESS, and TCRdb retained only in-frame sequences with V and J called. Part of the clones is not carried over; for the studies checked, unresolved V genes explain less than half of this, and the remainder is unexplained. Recorded for this sample are some 640,000 clones; about 87% of them occurred a single time. More than 0.009% of the sample lies in the top ten. The data were also submitted as part of a second study, on human thymus T cells.

Sequenced sample: thymocytes. These receptors came from a boy under two years old with a congenital heart defect. Donor details come from another sample of the same person, matched by shared clones.

V and J are TRBV6-4 and TRBJ2-3; 9 bases map to TRBD2. CDR1 is MRHNA, CDR2 SNTAGT, per germline. This CDR3 spans 14 amino acids. V was clipped by 3 bases and J by 4 bases; unmatched bases: 2. Here the CDR3 reads CASSEGGGADTQYF. The CDR3, as DNA: TGTGCCAGCAGTGAGGGCGGGGGGGCAGATACGCAGTATTTT.

The gene calls are TRBV15 and TRBJ2-3; tentative D call: TRBD2 (5 bases). Germline V gene sequence: CDR1 LNHNV, CDR2 YYDKDF (reference sequence). V lost 0 bases, J lost 4 bases, and 17 bases lay in between. This CDR3 spans 17 amino acids. The CDR3 DNA reads TGTGCCACCAGCAGAGAACCCCGGACTTTGAACTCAGATACGCAGTATTTT. Translating gives CATSREPRTLNSDTQYF. Variable domain in full (rest from reference TRBV15 and TRBJ2-3): DAMVIQNPRYQVTQFGKPVTLSCSQTLNHNVMYWYQQKSSQAPKLLFHYYDKDFNNEADTPDNFQSRRPNTSFCFLDIRSPGLGDTAMYLCATSREPRTLNSDTQYFGPGTRLTVL.

The rearrangement links TRBV6-5 to TRBJ2-5, with 7 bases identical to TRBD2. CDR3 size: 15 residues. V shed 6 bases and J 2 bases; nucleotides not matched to a gene: 9. Germline CDR1 is MNHEY and CDR2 is SVGAGI. Here the CDR3 reads CASRLGLADQETQYF. CDR3 DNA: TGTGCCAGCAGACTGGGGCTAGCGGATCAAGAGACCCAGTACTTC.

The chain links TRBV4-2 to TRBJ2-3; a weak D match, TRBD1 (6 bases). The V end lost 0 bases, the J end lost 7 bases, and 14 bases lay between the germline ends. There are 15 residues in the CDR3. Per the germline V gene, CDR1 is LGHNA and CDR2 is YNFKEQ. The CDR3 DNA sequence: TGTGCCAGCAGCCAAGAAGGGGGACCAAGCAATACGCAGTATTTT. This gives the protein CASSQEGGPSNTQYF.

The sample holds one count of this clone. The chain is built from TRBV4-1 and TRBJ2-5, with 7 bases matching TRBD2. CDR1 and CDR2 (germline): MGHRA, YSYEKL. The CDR3 runs to 14 residues. Trimming at V came to 0 bases and at J to 9 bases, leaving 7 bases not matched to a gene. CDR3 region: CASSQDLRRGAQYF. CDR3 DNA: TGCGCCAGCAGCCAAGATCTTCGCCGGGGGGCCCAGTACTTC.

V is TRBV28 and J is TRBJ2-5; TRBD1 matches at 7 bases. The J segment lost 5 bases and the V segment lost 4 bases, leaving 10 bases of the junction unmatched. Germline CDR1 reads MDHEN; CDR2 reads SYDVKM. The CDR3 covers 15 residues. CDR3: CASSSPGQKPETQYF. The DNA for the CDR3 is TGTGCCAGCAGTTCTCCGGGACAGAAACCTGAGACCCAGTACTTC.

Comments on this clone: Other DNA sequences in the same sample also yield this CDR3. For the CDR3, the DNA is TGTGCCAGCAGCTCCGGACAGAGCAATCAGCCCCAGCATTTT. It encodes CASSSGQSNQPQHF. The V gene is TRBV7-9, the J gene TRBJ1-5; the D gene is possibly TRBD1 (6 bases). V gave up 4 bases and J gave up 1 base, with 8 bases separating them. Germline V lookup: CDR1 SEHNR, CDR2 FQNEAQ (reference sequence). This CDR3 region has 14 residues.

The V call is TRBV25-1, the J call TRBJ2-6, with D perhaps matching TRBD2 (7 bases). CDR3 length: 14 residues. The germline gives CDR1 MGHDK, CDR2 SYGVNS. Trimming shortened V by 8 bases and J by 4 bases, and 12 bases separated the two germline ends. CDR3 region: CASGGALGANVLTF. In DNA, the CDR3 is TGTGCCAGCGGGGGGGCGCTGGGGGCCAACGTCCTGACTTTC.

Comment on this clone: Sequence at one end of the junction differs from germline and may be a read error. The V gene is TRBV5-6, the J gene TRBJ2-7, with 11 bases matching TRBD2. The V gene's germline CDR1 is SGHDT and CDR2 YYEEEE. The length of the CDR3 is 12 residues. The CDR3 sequence: CASSCRLAGFSF. CDR3 in DNA: TGTGCCAGCAGCTGTAGACTAGCGGGGTTCTCCTTC.

This clone was counted only a few times. The V and J genes are TRBV6-5 and TRBJ2-1; possibly TRBD2 for D (6 bases). The CDR3 totals 16 residues. Germline CDR1 reads MNHEY; CDR2 reads SVGAGI. Trimming stripped 1 base from V and 8 bases from J, with 18 bases between. The CDR3 is CASSYLPASEGYEQFF. In DNA, the CDR3 is TGTGCCAGCAGTTACTTGCCGGCTAGCGAGGGATATGAGCAGTTCTTC.

This sequence joins TRBV2 and TRBJ1-6; D remains unclear. CDR3 length equals 13 residues. Germline CDR1 and CDR2: SNHLY and FYNNEI. V lost 9 bases and J lost 0, with 6 bases in between. The CDR3 nucleotides read TGTGCCAGAGGGAGCTCCTATAATTCACCCCTCCACTTT. Translation: CARGSSYNSPLHF.

The V gene is TRBV28, the J gene TRBJ2-7, with D possibly matching TRBD2 (5 bases). CDR1 is MDHEN and CDR2 is SYDVKM in the germline V gene. The ends were cut back, 3 bases at V and 5 bases at J, with 20 bases in the middle. The CDR3 consists of 16 residues. CDR3 protein: CASSFEFPGLINEQYF. CDR3 nucleotides: TGTGCCAGCAGTTTCGAATTCCCAGGACTGATCAACGAGCAGTACTTC.

V and J are TRBV20-1 and TRBJ2-1; D is ambiguous. Trimming removed 5 bases from V and 4 bases from J, with 6 bases in between. The CDR3 runs to 11 residues. Germline assignment: CDR1 DFQATT and CDR2 SNEGSKA (reference sequence). The CDR3 DNA is TGCAGTGCTCTGAGATACAATGAGCAGTTCTTC. It yields the protein CSALRYNEQFF.

This chain joins TRBV10-3 and TRBJ2-6; possible D gene TRBD1, 6 bases. Germline V gives CDR1 ENHRY, CDR2 SYGVKD. CDR3 length equals 18 residues. The V gene lost 2 bases and the J gene lost 0 bases, with 14 bases spanning the gap. The CDR3 DNA reads TGTGCCATCAGTGAGGGGGACACCCCATACTCTGGGGCCAACGTCCTGACTTTC. Its protein product is CAISEGDTPYSGANVLTF.

This chain uses TRBV21-1 with TRBJ1-5. TRBV21-1 is given as a pseudogene. The length of the CDR3 is 16 residues. CDR3 residues: CASSIGRAVRNQPQHF. The DNA for the CDR3 is TGTGCCAGCAGCATAGGGAGGGCAGTACGAAATCAGCCCCAGCATTTT.